This TCR beta chain was retrieved from a study of shared clonotypes between healthy human individuals. CDR3 length equals 16 residues. The V end lost 4 bases, the J end lost 6 bases, and 18 bases lay between the germline ends. CDR1 is LGHNA and CDR2 is YNFKEQ in the germline V gene. The table came from immunoSEQ multiplex PCR; TCRdb's copy has only in-frame clones and leaves some out. The top ten clones hold around 0.33% of a sample with 1,500,000 or so clones, about 98.5% of them seen once. The rearrangement links TRBV4-2 to TRBJ2-2; D is perhaps TRBD1 (5 bases). The sample consisted of naive CD4+ T cells sorted from blood. Subset in this sample: CD45RA+ positively selected. The receptor was derived from a man aged 25-40 years in good health. CDR3 sequence (DNA): TGTGCCAGCAGCCCCAGGCCCCCCAGGGAACCCGGGGAGCTGTTTTTT. As protein: CASSPRPPREPGELFF.